The clone carrying this T cell receptor (beta chain) was recorded a few times. Its antigen is unknown. Trimming removed 0 bases from V and 6 bases from J, with 8 bases in between. The CDR3 length is 14 residues. In germline, CDR1 is LGHNA, CDR2 YSLEER. These data are taken from a study of T cells in Graves' hyperthyroidism and ophthalmopathy. Study-level results: The blood repertoire included most of the expanded thyroid clonotypes above 0.001.

The source material, RNA transcripts, was used to amplify TCR beta CDR3 regions. The study used the HTBI primer set for a first-round RT-PCR of the TCR CDR3. TCRdb re-analysed the multiplex PCR reads in MiXCR, keeping a single row per CDR3 protein. Among approximately 360,000 distinct CDR3 sequences listed, 15% to 19% were seen once. The receptor's source is a woman between 18 and 29 years old with Graves' hyperthyroidism that later progressed to Graves' ophthalmopathy. The chain is built from TRBV4-3 and TRBJ1-4; no clear D gene. Material: blood. CDR3 DNA: TGCGCCAGCAGCCAAGAGGAGGGTTATGAAAAACTGTTTTTT. Translation: CASSQEEGYEKLFF.